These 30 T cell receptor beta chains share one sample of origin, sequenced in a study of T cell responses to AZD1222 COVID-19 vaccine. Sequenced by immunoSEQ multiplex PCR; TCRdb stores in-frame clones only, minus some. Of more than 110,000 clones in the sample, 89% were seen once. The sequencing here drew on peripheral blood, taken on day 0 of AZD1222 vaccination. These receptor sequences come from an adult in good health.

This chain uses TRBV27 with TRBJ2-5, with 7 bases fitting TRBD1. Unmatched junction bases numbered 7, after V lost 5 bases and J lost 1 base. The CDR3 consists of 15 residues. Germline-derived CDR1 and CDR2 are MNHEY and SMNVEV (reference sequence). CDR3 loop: CASSQSGTVQETQYF. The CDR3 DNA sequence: TGTGCCAGCAGTCAATCCGGGACAGTCCAAGAGACCCAGTACTTC.

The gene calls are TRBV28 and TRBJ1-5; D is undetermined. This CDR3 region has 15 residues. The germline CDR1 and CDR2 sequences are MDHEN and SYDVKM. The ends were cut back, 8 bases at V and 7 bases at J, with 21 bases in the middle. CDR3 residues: CASGLLGSGDQPQHF. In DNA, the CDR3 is TGTGCCAGCGGGCTGCTCGGGTCAGGTGACCAGCCCCAGCATTTT.

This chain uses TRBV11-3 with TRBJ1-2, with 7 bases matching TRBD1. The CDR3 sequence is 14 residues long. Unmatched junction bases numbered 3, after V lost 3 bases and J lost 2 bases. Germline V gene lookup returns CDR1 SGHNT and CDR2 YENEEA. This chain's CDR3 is CASSFRQGNYGYTF. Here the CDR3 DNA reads TGTGCCAGCAGCTTCCGACAGGGAAACTATGGCTACACCTTC. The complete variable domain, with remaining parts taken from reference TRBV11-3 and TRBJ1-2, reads EAGVVQSPRYKIIEKKQPVAFWCNPISGHNTLYWYLQNLGQGPELLIRYENEEAVDDSQLPKDRFSAERLKGVDSTLKIQPAELGDSAVYLCASSFRQGNYGYTFGSGTRLTVV.

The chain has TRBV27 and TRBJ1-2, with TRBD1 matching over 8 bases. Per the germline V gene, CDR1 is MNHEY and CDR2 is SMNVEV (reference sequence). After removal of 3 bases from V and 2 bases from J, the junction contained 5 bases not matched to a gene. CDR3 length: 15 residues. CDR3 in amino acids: CASSFGDRMNYGYTF. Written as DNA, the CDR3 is TGTGCCAGCAGTTTTGGGGACAGGATGAACTATGGCTACACCTTC.

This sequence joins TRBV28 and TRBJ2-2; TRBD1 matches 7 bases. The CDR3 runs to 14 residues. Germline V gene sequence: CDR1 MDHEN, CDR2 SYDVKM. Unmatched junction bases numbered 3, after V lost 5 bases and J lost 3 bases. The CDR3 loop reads CASSTTGYTGELFF. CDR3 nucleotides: TGTGCCAGCAGTACGACAGGGTACACCGGGGAGCTGTTTTTT.

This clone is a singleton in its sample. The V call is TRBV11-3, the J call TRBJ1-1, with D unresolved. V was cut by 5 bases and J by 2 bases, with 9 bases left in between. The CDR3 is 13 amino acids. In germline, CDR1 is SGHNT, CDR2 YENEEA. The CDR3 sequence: CASSATGNTEAFF. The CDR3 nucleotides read TGTGCCAGCAGCGCGACCGGAAACACTGAAGCTTTCTTT.

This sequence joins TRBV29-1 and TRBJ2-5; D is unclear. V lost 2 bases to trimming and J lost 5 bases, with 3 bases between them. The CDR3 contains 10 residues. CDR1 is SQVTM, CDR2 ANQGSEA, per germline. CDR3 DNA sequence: TGCAGCGTTGAACGGGAGACCCAGTACTTC. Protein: CSVERETQYF.

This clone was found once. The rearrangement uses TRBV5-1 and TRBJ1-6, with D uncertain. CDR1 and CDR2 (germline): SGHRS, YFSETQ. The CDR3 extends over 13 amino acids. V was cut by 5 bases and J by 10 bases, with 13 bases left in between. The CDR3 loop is CASSRLEYSPLHF. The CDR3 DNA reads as TGCGCCAGCAGTAGACTGGAGTACTCACCCCTCCACTTT.

The CDR3 sequence: CASSPYGTGNNSPLHF. The CDR3 region has the DNA TGTGCCAGCTCACCATATGGGACAGGGAATAATTCACCCCTCCACTTT. The V and J genes are TRBV18 and TRBJ1-6, with 9 bases lining up with TRBD1. CDR1 is KGHSH and CDR2 is LQKENI in the germline V gene. With 2 bases clipped from V and 5 bases from J, the junction kept 4 bases outside the gene matches. The CDR3 runs to 16 residues. The variable domain in full, completed from reference TRBV18 and TRBJ1-6, reads NAGVMQNPRHLVRRRGQEARLRCSPMKGHSHVYWYRQLPEEGLKFMVYLQKENIIDESGMPKERFSAEFPKEGPSILRIQQVVRGDSAAYFCASSPYGTGNNSPLHFGNGTRLTVT.

The DNA for the CDR3 is TGTGCCAGCAGTTTAATGACCAGGACAGGGGCCCCGAAAGCGCCCGAGCAGTACTTC. Protein sequence: CASSLMTRTGAPKAPEQYF. The chain uses TRBV28 and TRBJ2-7, with 9 positions matching TRBD1. CDR3 length: 19 amino acids. Germline CDR1 and CDR2: MDHEN and SYDVKM. The ends lost 2 bases at V and 6 bases at J; junction bases unmatched: 20. Full variable domain (rest looked up from reference TRBV28 and TRBJ2-7): DVKVTQSSRYLVKRTGEKVFLECVQDMDHENMFWYRQDPGLGLRLIYFSYDVKMKEKGDIPEGYSVSREKKERFSLILESASTNQTSMYLCASSLMTRTGAPKAPEQYFGPGTRLTVT.

CDR3 region: CASIGGSSGEQFF. Written as DNA, the CDR3 is TGTGCCAGCATCGGCGGGAGTTCGGGTGAGCAGTTCTTC. This chain uses TRBV7-9 with TRBJ2-1, with 7 nucleotides matching TRBD2. J gave up 9 bases and V 7 bases, and 9 bases lay outside the gene matches. The CDR3 covers 13 residues. In germline, CDR1 is SEHNR, CDR2 FQNEAQ (reference sequence).

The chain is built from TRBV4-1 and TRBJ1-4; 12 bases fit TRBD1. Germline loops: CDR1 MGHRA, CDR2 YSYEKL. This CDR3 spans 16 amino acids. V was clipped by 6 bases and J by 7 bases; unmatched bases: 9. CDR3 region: CASSRGDRGQGEKLFF. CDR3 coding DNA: TGCGCCAGCAGTAGGGGGGACAGGGGGCAGGGTGAAAAACTGTTTTTT.

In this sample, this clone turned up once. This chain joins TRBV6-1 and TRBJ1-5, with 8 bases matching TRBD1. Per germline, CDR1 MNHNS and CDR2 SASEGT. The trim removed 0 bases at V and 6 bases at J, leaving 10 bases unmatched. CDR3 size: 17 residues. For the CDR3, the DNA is TGTGCCAGCAGTGAAGCGTGGACAGGGAGGCGAGGTCAGCCCCAGCATTTT. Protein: CASSEAWTGRRGQPQHF.

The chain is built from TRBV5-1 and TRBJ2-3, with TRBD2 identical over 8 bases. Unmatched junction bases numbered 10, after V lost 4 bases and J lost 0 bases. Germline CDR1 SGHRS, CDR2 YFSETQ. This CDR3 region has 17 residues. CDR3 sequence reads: CASSQGRGATSTDTQYF. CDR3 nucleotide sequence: TGCGCCAGCAGCCAGGGGCGGGGGGCGACTAGCACAGATACGCAGTATTTT. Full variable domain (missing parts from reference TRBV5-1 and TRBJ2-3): KAGVTQTPRYLIKTRGQQVTLSCSPISGHRSVSWYQQTPGQGLQFLFEYFSETQRNKGNFPGRFSGRQFSNSRSEMNVSTLELGDSALYLCASSQGRGATSTDTQYFGPGTRLTVL.

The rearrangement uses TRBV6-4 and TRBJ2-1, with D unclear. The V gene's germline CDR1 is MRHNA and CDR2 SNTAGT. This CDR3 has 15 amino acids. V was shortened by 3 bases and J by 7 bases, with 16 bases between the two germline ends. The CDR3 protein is CASSDSSGPSNEQFF. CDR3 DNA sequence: TGTGCCAGCAGTGATTCGTCGGGCCCCTCAAATGAGCAGTTCTTC.

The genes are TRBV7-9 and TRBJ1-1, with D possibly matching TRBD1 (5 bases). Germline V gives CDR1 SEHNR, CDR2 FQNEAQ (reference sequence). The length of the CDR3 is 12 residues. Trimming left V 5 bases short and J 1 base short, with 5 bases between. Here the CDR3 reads CASSQGNTEAFF. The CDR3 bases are TGTGCCAGCAGCCAGGGGAACACTGAAGCTTTCTTT.

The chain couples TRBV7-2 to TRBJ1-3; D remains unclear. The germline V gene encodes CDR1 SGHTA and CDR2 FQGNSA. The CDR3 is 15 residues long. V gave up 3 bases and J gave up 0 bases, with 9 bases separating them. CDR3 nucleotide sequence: TGTGCCAGCAGCTTGCGGACGGCCTCTGGAAACACCATATATTTT. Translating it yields CASSLRTASGNTIYF. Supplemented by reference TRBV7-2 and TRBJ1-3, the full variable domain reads GAGVSQSPSNKVTEKGKDVELRCDPISGHTALYWYRQSLGQGLEFLIYFQGNSAPDKSGLPSDRFSAERTGGSVSTLTIQRTQQEDSAVYLCASSLRTASGNTIYFGEGSWLTVV.

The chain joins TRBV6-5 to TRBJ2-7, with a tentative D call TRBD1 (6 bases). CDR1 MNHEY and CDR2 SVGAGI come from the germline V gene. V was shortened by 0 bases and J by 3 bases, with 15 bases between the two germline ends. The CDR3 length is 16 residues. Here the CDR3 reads CASSYSTGTTNYEQYF. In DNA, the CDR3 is TGTGCCAGCAGTTACTCAACCGGGACAACCAACTACGAGCAGTACTTC.

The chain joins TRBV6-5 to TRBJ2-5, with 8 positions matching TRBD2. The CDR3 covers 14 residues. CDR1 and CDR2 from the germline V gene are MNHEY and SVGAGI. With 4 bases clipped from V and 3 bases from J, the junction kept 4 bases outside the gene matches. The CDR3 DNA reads TGTGCCAGCAGTTCGGGACTAGGAGAAGAGACCCAGTACTTC. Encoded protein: CASSSGLGEETQYF.

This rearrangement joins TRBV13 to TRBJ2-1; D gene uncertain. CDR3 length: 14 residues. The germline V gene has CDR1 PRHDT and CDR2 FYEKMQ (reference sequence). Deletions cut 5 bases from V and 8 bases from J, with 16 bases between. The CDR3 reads CASSQVSHGYEQFF. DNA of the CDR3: TGTGCCAGCAGCCAGGTCAGTCACGGTTATGAGCAGTTCTTC.

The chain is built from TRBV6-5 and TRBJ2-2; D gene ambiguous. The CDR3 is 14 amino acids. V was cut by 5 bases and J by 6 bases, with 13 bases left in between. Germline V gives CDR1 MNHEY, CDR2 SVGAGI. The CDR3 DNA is TGTGCCAGCAGTCGGCTCTTTGGCCCCGGGGAGCTGTTTTTT. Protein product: CASSRLFGPGELFF.

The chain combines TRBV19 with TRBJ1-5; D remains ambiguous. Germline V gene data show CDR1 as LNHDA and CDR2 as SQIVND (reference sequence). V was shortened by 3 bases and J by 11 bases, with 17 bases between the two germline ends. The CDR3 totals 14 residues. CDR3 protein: CASSIEPYLGAQHF. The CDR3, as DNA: TGTGCCAGTAGTATTGAACCCTACCTAGGAGCCCAGCATTTT.

This CDR3 reads CASSFPGGYTEAFF. CDR3 bases: TGTGCCAGCAGTTTCCCCGGGGGGTACACTGAAGCTTTCTTT. The rearrangement joins TRBV28 to TRBJ1-1; the D gene is possibly TRBD1 (5 bases). The V gene's germline CDR1 is MDHEN and CDR2 SYDVKM. This CDR3 spans 14 amino acids. The V and J ends lost 3 bases and 3 bases respectively, with 11 bases between them.

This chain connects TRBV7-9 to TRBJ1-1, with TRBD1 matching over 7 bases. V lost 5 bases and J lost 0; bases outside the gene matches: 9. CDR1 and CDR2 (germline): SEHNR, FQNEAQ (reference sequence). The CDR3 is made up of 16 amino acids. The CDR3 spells CASSAHRGSMNTEAFF. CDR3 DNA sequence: TGTGCCAGCAGCGCACACAGGGGATCCATGAACACTGAAGCTTTCTTT.

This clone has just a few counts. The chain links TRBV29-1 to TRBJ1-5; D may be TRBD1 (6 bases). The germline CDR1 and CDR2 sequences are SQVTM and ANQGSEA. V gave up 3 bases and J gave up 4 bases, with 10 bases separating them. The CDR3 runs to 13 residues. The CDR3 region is CSVDGGANQPQHF. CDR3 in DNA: TGCAGCGTTGACGGGGGGGCGAATCAGCCCCAGCATTTT.

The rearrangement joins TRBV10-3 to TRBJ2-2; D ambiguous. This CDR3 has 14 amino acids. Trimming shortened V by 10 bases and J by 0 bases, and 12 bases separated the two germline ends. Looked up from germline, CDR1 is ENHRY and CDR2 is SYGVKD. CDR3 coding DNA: TGTGCCACCATGAGCAATTCGAACACCGGGGAGCTGTTTTTT. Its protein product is CATMSNSNTGELFF.

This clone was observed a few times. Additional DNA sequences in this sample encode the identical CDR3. In nucleotides, the CDR3 is TGCGCCAGCAGCTTGGTCGCGGGAGGATTCAATGAGCAGTTCTTC. Protein sequence: CASSLVAGGFNEQFF. The V call is TRBV5-1, the J call TRBJ2-1; 8 bases fit TRBD2. V was clipped by 0 bases and J by 6 bases; unmatched bases: 5. The CDR3 has 15 residues. Germline-derived CDR1 and CDR2 are SGHRS and YFSETQ.

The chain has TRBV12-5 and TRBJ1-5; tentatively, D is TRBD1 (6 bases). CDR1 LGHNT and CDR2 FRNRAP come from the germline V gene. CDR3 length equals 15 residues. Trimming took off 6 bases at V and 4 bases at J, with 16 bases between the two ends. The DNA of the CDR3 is TGTGCTAGTGGAGAACATGGGACACCAAATCAGCCCCAGCATTTT. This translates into CASGEHGTPNQPQHF.

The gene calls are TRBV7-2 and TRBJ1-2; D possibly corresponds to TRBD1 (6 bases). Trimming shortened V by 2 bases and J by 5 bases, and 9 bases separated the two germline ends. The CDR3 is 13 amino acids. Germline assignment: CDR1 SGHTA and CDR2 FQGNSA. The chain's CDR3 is CASSLTGAYGYTF. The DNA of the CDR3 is TGTGCCAGCAGCTTAACGGGGGCGTATGGCTACACCTTC.

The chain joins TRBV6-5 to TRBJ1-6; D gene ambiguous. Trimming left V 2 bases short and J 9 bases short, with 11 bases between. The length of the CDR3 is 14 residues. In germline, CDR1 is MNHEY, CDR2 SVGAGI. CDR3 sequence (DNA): TGTGCCAGCAGTTACGGCAGTGAGGGTTCACCCCTCCACTTT. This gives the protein CASSYGSEGSPLHF.